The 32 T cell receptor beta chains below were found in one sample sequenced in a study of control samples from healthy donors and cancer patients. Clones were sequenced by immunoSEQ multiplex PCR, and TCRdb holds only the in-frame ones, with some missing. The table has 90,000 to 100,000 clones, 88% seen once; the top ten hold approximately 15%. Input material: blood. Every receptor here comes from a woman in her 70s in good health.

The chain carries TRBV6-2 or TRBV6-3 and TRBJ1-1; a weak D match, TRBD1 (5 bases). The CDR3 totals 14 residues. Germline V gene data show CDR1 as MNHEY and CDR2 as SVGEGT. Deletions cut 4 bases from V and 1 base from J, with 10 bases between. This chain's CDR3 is CASSFRVGNTEAFF. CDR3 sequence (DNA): TGTGCCAGCAGTTTCAGGGTTGGGAACACTGAAGCTTTCTTT.

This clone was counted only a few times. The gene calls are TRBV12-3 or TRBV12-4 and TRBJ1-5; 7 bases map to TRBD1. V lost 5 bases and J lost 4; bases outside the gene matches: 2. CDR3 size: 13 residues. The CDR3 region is CASSQQGNQPQHF. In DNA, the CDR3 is TGTGCCAGCAGTCAACAGGGGAATCAGCCCCAGCATTTT.

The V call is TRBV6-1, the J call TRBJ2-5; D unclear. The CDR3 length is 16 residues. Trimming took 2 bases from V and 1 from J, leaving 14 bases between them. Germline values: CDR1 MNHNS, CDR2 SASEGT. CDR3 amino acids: CASSENLGGTQETQYF. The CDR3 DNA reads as TGTGCCAGCAGTGAAAACCTGGGCGGAACCCAAGAGACCCAGTACTTC.

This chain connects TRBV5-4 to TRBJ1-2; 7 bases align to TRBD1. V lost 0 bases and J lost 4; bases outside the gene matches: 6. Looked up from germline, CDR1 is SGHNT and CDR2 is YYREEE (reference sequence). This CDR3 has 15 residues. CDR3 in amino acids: CASSLGRQGGYGYTF. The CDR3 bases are TGTGCCAGCAGCTTGGGCCGACAGGGTGGCTATGGCTACACCTTC.

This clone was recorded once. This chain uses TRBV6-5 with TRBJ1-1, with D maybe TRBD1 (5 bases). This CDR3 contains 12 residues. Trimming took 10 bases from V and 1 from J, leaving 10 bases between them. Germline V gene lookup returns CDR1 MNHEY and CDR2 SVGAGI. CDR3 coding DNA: TGTGCCATCACAGGAGGGAACACTGAAGCTTTCTTT. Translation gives CAITGGNTEAFF.

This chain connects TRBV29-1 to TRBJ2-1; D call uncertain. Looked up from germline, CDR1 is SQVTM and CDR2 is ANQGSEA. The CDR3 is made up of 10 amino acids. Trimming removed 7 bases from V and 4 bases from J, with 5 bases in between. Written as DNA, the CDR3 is TGCAGCGCGGGTTACAATGAGCAGTTCTTC. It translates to CSAGYNEQFF.

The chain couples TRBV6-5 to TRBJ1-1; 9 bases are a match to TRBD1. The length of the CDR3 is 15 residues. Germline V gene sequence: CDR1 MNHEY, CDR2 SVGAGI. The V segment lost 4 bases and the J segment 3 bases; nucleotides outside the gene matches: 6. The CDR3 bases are TGTGCCAGCAGTTCCCGGGACAGGGCGGACACTGAAGCTTTCTTT. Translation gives CASSSRDRADTEAFF.

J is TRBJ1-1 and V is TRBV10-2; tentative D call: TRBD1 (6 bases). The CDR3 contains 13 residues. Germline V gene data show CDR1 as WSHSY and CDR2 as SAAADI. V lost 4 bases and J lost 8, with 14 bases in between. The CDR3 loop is CASSVGRGREAFF. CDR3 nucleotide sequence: TGCGCCAGCAGTGTCGGGAGGGGGAGAGAAGCTTTCTTT.

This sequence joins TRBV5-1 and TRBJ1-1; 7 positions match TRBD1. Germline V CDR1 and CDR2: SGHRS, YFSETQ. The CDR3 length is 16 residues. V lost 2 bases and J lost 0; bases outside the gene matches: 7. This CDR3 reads CASSFGGTAMNTEAFF. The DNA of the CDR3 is TGCGCCAGCAGCTTTGGAGGGACAGCTATGAACACTGAAGCTTTCTTT.

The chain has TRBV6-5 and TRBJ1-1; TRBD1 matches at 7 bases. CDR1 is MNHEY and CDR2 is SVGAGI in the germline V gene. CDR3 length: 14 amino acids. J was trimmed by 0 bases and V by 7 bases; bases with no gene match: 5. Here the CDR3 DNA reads TGTGCCAGCAACCAGGACAGGATGAACACTGAAGCTTTCTTT. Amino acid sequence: CASNQDRMNTEAFF.

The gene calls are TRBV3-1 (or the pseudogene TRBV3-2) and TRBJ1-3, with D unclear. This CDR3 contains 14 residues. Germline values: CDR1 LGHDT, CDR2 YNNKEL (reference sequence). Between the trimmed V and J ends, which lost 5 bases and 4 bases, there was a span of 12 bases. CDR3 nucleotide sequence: TGTGCCAGCAGCTACGGGGTGGGAGGAAACACCATATATTTT. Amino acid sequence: CASSYGVGGNTIYF.

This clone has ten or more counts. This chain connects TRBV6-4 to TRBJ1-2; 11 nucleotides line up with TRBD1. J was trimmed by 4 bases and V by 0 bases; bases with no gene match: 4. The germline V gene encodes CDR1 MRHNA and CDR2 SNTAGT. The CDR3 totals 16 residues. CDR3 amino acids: CASSDSPDRGLYGYTF. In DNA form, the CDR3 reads TGTGCCAGCAGTGACTCCCCGGACAGGGGGCTCTATGGCTACACCTTC.

The CDR3 sequence is CASSGSLGGRETEAFF. The CDR3 nucleotides are TGCGCCAGCAGTGGCTCTTTGGGGGGGAGAGAGACTGAAGCTTTCTTT. The chain combines TRBV10-1 with TRBJ1-1; perhaps TRBD1 as D (5 bases). CDR3 length: 16 residues. Trimming removed 4 bases from V and 5 bases from J, with 20 bases in between. Germline CDR1 is WNHNN and CDR2 is SYGVQD (reference sequence).

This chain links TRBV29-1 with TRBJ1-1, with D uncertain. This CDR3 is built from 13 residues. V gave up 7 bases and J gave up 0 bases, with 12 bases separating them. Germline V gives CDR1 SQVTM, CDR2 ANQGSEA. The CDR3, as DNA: TGCAGCGGAGGCAGGCTTATGAACACTGAAGCTTTCTTT. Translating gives CSGGRLMNTEAFF.

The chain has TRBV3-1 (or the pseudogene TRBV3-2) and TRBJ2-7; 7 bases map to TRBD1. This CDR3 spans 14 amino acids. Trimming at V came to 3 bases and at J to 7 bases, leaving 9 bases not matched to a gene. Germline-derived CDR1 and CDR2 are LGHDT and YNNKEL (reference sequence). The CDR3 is CASSHRRQGREQYF. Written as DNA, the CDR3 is TGTGCCAGCAGCCACCGCAGACAGGGTAGGGAGCAGTACTTC.

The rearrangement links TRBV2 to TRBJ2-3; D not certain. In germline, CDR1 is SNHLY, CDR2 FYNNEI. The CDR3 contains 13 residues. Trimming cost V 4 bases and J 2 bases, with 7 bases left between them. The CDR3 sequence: CASSGPSTDTQYF. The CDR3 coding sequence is TGTGCCAGCAGTGGACCGTCCACAGATACGCAGTATTTT.

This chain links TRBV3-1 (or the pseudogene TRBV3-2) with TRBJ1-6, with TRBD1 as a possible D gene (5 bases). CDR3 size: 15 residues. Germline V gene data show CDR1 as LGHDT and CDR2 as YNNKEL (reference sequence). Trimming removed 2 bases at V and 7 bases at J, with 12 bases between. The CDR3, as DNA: TGTGCCAGCAGCCAACAGGGAGTCGGAAATTCACCCCTCCACTTT. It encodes CASSQQGVGNSPLHF.

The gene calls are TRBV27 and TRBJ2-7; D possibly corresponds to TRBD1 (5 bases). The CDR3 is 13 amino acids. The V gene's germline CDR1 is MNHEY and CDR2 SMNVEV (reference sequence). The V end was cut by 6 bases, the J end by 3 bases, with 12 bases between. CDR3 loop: CASSRQTNYEQYF. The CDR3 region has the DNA TGTGCCAGCAGCCGACAGACCAACTACGAGCAGTACTTC.

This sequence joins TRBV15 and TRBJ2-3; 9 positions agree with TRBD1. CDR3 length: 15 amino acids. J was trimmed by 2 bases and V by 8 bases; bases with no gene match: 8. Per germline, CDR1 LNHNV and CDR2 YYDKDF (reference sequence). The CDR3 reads CATGGDRAHTDTQYF. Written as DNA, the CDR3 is TGTGCCACCGGGGGGGACAGGGCCCACACAGATACGCAGTATTTT.

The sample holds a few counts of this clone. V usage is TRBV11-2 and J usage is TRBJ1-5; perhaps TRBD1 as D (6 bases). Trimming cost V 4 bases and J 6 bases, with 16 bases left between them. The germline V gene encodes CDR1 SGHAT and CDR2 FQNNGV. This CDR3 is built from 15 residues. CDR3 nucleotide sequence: TGTGCCAGCAGCTCCCGGGCCGGGGGCGGTCAGCCCCAGCATTTT. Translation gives CASSSRAGGGQPQHF.

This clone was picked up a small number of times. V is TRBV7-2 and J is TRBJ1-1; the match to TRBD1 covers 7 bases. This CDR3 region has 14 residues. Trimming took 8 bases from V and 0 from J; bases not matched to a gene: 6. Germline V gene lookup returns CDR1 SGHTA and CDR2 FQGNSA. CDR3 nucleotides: TGTGCCAGCGTAAAGGACAGGCTGAACACTGAAGCTTTCTTT. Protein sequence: CASVKDRLNTEAFF.

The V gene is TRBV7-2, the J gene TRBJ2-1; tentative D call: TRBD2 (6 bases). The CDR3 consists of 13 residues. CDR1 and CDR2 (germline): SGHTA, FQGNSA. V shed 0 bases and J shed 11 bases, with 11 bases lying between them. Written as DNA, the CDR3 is TGTGCCAGCAGCTTAGCGTTAGCGGCAAAGCAGTTCTTC. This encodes CASSLALAAKQFF.

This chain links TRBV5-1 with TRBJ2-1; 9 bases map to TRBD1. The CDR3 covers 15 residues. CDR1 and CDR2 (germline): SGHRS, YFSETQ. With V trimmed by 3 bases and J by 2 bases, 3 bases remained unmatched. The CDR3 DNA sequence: TGCGCCAGCAGCTCAGGGACAGGGCCCTACAATGAGCAGTTCTTC. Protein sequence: CASSSGTGPYNEQFF.

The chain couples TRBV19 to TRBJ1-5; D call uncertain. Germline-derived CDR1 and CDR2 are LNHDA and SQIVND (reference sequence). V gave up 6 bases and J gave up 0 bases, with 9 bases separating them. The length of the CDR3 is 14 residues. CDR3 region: CASSQTDSNQPQHF. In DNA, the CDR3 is TGTGCCAGTAGCCAAACAGATAGCAATCAGCCCCAGCATTTT.

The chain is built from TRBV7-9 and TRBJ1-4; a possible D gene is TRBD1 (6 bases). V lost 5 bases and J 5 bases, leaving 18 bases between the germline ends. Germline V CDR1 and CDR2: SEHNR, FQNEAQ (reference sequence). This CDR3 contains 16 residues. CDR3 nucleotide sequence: TGTGCCAGCAGCCCCCGGGCAGGGGTAGCAAATGAAAAACTGTTTTTT. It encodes CASSPRAGVANEKLFF.

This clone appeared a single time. The DNA of the CDR3 is TGTGCCAGCAGTGGGCCGGACACCCGGAATAACTATGGCTACACCTTC. It translates to CASSGPDTRNNYGYTF. The rearrangement uses TRBV2 and TRBJ1-2; D might be TRBD1 (5 bases). Between the trimmed V and J ends, which lost 4 bases and 1 base, there was a span of 16 bases. This CDR3 comprises 16 residues. Germline CDR1 is SNHLY and CDR2 is FYNNEI.

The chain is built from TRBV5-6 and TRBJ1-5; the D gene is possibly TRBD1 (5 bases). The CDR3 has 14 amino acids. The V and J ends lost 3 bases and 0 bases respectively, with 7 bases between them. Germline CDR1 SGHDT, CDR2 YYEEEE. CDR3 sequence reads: CASSSGYSNQPQHF. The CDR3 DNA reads TGTGCCAGCAGCTCAGGGTATAGCAATCAGCCCCAGCATTTT. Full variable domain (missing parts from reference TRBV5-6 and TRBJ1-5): DAGVTQSPTHLIKTRGQQVTLRCSPKSGHDTVSWYQQALGQGPQFIFQYYEEEERQRGNFPDRFSGHQFPNYSSELNVNALLLGDSALYLCASSSGYSNQPQHFGDGTRLSIL.

The CDR3 spells CASSVARGRGSGNTIYF. CDR3 nucleotide sequence: TGTGCCAGCAGCGTAGCTAGGGGCCGTGGGTCTGGAAACACCATATATTTT. The chain carries TRBV9 and TRBJ1-3, with a tentative D call TRBD1 (5 bases). The CDR3 has 17 amino acids. Germline CDR1 SGDLS, CDR2 YYNGEE. With 0 bases removed from V and 1 base from J, the gap between germline ends came to 14 bases.

CDR3 sequence: CASSELAGVTGELFF. CDR3 coding DNA: TGTGCCAGCAGTGAACTAGCGGGAGTAACCGGGGAGCTGTTTTTT. The V call is TRBV2, the J call TRBJ2-2; 10 bases are a match to TRBD2. Looked up from germline, CDR1 is SNHLY and CDR2 is FYNNEI. The CDR3 extends over 15 amino acids. Losses at the gene ends were 2 bases for V and 5 bases for J; bases not matched to a gene: 2.

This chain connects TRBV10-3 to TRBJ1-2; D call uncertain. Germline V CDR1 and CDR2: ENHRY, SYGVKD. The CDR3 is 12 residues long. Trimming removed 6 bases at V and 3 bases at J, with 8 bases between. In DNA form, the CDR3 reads TGTGCCATCAGCCCCCATGACTATGGCTACACCTTC. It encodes CAISPHDYGYTF.

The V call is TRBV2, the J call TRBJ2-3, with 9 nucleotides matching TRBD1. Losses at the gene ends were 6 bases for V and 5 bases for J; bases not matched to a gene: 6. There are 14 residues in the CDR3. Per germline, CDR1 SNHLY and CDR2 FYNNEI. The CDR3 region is CASSAQGAIDTQYF. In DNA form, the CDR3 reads TGTGCCAGCAGCGCACAGGGGGCTATAGATACGCAGTATTTT.

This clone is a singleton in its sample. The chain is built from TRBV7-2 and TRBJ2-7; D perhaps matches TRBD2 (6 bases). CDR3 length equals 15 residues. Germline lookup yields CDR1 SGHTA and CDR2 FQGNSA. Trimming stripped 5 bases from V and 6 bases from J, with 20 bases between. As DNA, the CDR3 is TGTGCCAGCAGCCCTCCGAGGAGCGGAGGGTTCGAGCAGTACTTC. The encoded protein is CASSPPRSGGFEQYF.